The present entry profiles one TCR beta chain with its context. What this receptor recognizes is not known. Base qualities are missing; no much larger clone stands one base away. These data belong to a study of blood T cell repertoires in COVID-19 (TCRdb year 2020). As for the study more broadly: The collaborator samples originated in the United States, Italy and Spain and spanned the acute and convalescent phases of COVID-19. The prospective study material was composed of cDNA or gDNA derived from T cells, B-cell-depleted T cells, or PBMCs. The samples were drawn from two sources: the first 160 participants of the ongoing ImmuneRACE study, and 1,200 or so subjects contributed by 6 global collaborators. A de-identified subject ID, COVID-19 status, age in years and sex were almost always included in the sample metadata. Deeply sampled blood TCRbeta repertoires from subjects exposed to, actively infected with, or recovered from COVID-19 were included in the dataset. The repertoires were released in a freely available public database meant as a resource for research on the immune response to SARS-CoV-2. Where HLA class I and class II types were available, the types were taken from metadata supplied by the sample provider, not from assay-based typing. General findings and caveats noted by the study authors: The amount of clinical and demographic metadata varied by source and participant and was provided uncurated.

CDR3 length: 15 amino acids, cysteine to phenylalanine. This entry keeps only the CDR3 DNA: 45 bases, framed from base 1. In the germline V gene (reference sequence), CDR1 corresponds to MNHEY and CDR2 to SMNVEV. Trimming accounts for 3 bases at V and 4 bases at J, while the number of junction bases matched to no gene is 4. TCRbeta CDR3 regions were amplified from genomic DNA using the immunoSEQ Assay, a bias-controlled multiplex PCR. In the original analysis: Within the assay, amplification of reference gene primers was used to estimate how many nucleated cells each sample contained. Sequence reads were collapsed and filtered to measure the absolute abundance of every unique TCRbeta CDR3 rearrangement. For each sample, productive Simpson clonality was calculated as the square root of Simpson's diversity index across productive rearrangements. TCRdb holds this immuneACCESS table with in-frame rearrangements only. Some clones are missing; in checked studies, unresolved V genes explain under half, and the rest has no known cause. V and J calls and clone size come straight from that table; D and trimming were deduced from the DNA. The table for this sample lists under 250,000 clones; around 87% of them were counted only once. Of the sample, around 3.2% is held by the ten largest clones.

In the prospective study, participants were about 18 to 100 years old, resided in fewer than 25 geographic areas of the United States, and were enrolled through a virtual design. Cohort assignment in the prospective study relied on participant-reported clinical history from a screening survey and a study questionnaire. Each participant in the prospective study had whole blood, serum and a nasopharyngeal or oropharyngeal swab collected by mobile phlebotomists. Over an approximately 2-month period, participants in the prospective study had the option of providing additional blood draws and questionnaires. Blood samples from the prospective study were shipped frozen or at room temperature prior to DNA extraction.

The rearranged segments are TRBV27 and TRBJ1-5, with 9 bases in between that match TRBD1. The receptor comes from a woman under 30 in a cohort exposed to, infected with or recovered from COVID-19 (not recorded which). The sample comprised PBMCs or T cells enriched from blood (not recorded which). The CDR3: CASSLYGTGNQPQHF. The sequenced DNA is TGTGCCAGCAGTTTGTACGGGACAGGGAATCAGCCCCAGCATTTT.